This TCR beta chain is from a study of control samples from healthy donors and cancer patients. From germline, CDR1 is MGHDK and CDR2 SYGVNS. V lost 2 bases, J lost 1 base, and 8 bases lay in between. This CDR3 comprises 15 residues. Only in-frame clones appear in the TCRdb table, and some are missing; sequencing was by immunoSEQ multiplex PCR. Here the sample spans more than 95,000 clones, around 86% being singletons. The TCR sequence derives from a man aged 35-49 years in good health. Specimen: blood. The chain carries TRBV25-1 and TRBJ2-2, with D perhaps matching TRBD1 (5 bases). The CDR3 DNA reads as TGTGCCAGCAGTGAACAGGGAAAGAACACCGGGGAGCTGTTTTTT. Translated: CASSEQGKNTGELFF.